This T cell receptor beta chain was profiled in a study of OX40 agonist ivuxolimab in advanced cancers. Study at large: At doses from 0.01 to 10 mg/kg, patients were given intravenous ivuxolimab every 2 weeks.

The J segment lost 0 bases and the V segment lost 2 bases, leaving 5 bases of the junction unmatched. Germline lookup yields CDR1 MNHNS and CDR2 SASEGT. The length of the CDR3 is 17 residues. Using immunoSEQ multiplex PCR, the repertoire was profiled, and TCRdb retains in-frame clones only, with some absent. The sample gives about 54,000 clones, more than 85% of which show up once; around 8.7% is in the top ten. With regard to this clone: Its antigen is currently unknown.

Study-wide points: Antigen specificity remained undetermined for the expanded peripheral T cells.

Any history of autoimmune disease or systemic immunosuppression disqualified patients. V usage is TRBV6-1 and J usage is TRBJ1-4, with 8 bases identical to TRBD1. This TCR came from an adult with an advanced solid tumor such as melanoma, head and neck, liver or kidney cancer. The specimen was CD4+ or CD8+ T cells sorted from blood, collected in a trial of the OX40 agonist ivuxolimab. This CDR3 reads CASSETGGRATNEKLFF. In DNA form, the CDR3 reads TGTGCCAGCAGTGAAACAGGGGGTAGAGCAACTAATGAAAAACTGTTTTTT.